The clone carrying this T cell receptor beta chain was observed once. These data originate in a study of blood T cell repertoires in COVID-19. Original processing methods: Reference gene primer amplification gave nucleated cell count estimates. Data came from immunoSEQ multiplex PCR; TCRdb stores just in-frame clones and leaves some out. D and trimming were read from the DNA, whereas the V and J calls and clone size are those reported in that table. Here the sample spans about 320,000 clones, 90% being singletons. The receptor comes from a man aged 60 to 75 who had recovered from COVID-19. The sequenced material came from PBMCs or T cells enriched from blood (not recorded which).

CDR3 protein: CASSLGTGFYSTNEKLFF. CDR3 DNA sequence: TGCGCCAGCAGCTTGGGGACAGGGTTCTACTCAACTAATGAAAAACTGTTTTTT. The chain joins TRBV5-1 to TRBJ1-4, with 8 bases identical to TRBD1. With 0 bases clipped from V and 0 bases from J, the junction kept 7 bases outside the gene matches. Germline V gene data show CDR1 as SGHRS and CDR2 as YFSETQ. The CDR3 runs 18 residues.